Each of the 9 T cell receptor beta chains below was sequenced from the same sample in a study of blood T cell repertoires in COVID-19. Using immunoSEQ multiplex PCR, the repertoire was profiled, and TCRdb retains in-frame clones only, with some absent. The table has a few hundred thousand clones, around 80% seen once. The sequencing input was peripheral blood. These receptor sequences come from a man aged 60 to 75 with acute or convalescent COVID-19.

The rearrangement links TRBV18 to TRBJ1-2; D is unresolved. The CDR3 is made up of 17 amino acids. Trimming shortened V by 3 bases and J by 0 bases, and 17 bases separated the two germline ends. The V gene's germline CDR1 is KGHSH and CDR2 LQKENI. The CDR3 coding sequence is TGTGCCAGCTCACCTCCCGTCGGCGGGGAGGCTAACTATGGCTACACCTTC. It specifies CASSPPVGGEANYGYTF.

The rearrangement joins TRBV19 to TRBJ1-1, with no clear D. Trimming removed 7 bases at V and 0 bases at J, with 18 bases between. The CDR3 extends over 16 amino acids. Germline CDR1 LNHDA, CDR2 SQIVND (reference sequence). This CDR3 reads CASTNPEGRMNTEAFF. As DNA, the CDR3 is TGTGCCAGTACGAACCCAGAGGGCAGGATGAACACTGAAGCTTTCTTT.

Here the CDR3 reads CASSRPPGSSYEQYF. Written as DNA, the CDR3 is TGTGCCAGCAGCCGTCCCCCGGGAAGCTCCTACGAGCAGTACTTC. V gene TRBV7-9 combines with J gene TRBJ2-7; the D gene is possibly TRBD2 (5 bases). CDR3 length: 15 amino acids. The V gene lost 5 bases and the J gene lost 0 bases, with 14 bases spanning the gap. Germline CDR1 reads SEHNR; CDR2 reads FQNEAQ (reference sequence).

This sequence joins TRBV7-9 and TRBJ1-2; unclear D gene. The V and J ends lost 5 bases and 5 bases respectively, with 12 bases between them. Germline V gene data show CDR1 as SEHNR and CDR2 as FQNEAQ (reference sequence). The CDR3 runs 13 residues. CDR3 nucleotides: TGTGCCAGCAGCCTAGACGGGTTATATGGCTACACCTTC. Encoded protein: CASSLDGLYGYTF.

The chain is built from TRBV11-2 and TRBJ2-3; 10 nucleotides line up with TRBD1. Germline CDR1 SGHAT, CDR2 FQNNGV. The length of the CDR3 is 17 residues. V was pared by 3 bases and J by 5 bases, with 11 bases of the junction left unmatched. The CDR3 DNA sequence: TGTGCCAGCAGCTTCGAGTCCGACAGGGGGCGAAAAGATACGCAGTATTTT. This codes for CASSFESDRGRKDTQYF. Using reference TRBV11-2 and TRBJ2-3 for the parts outside the CDR3, the full variable domain is EAGVAQSPRYKIIEKRQSVAFWCNPISGHATLYWYQQILGQGPKLLIQFQNNGVVDDSQLPKDRFSAERLKGVDSTLKIQPAKLEDSAVYLCASSFESDRGRKDTQYFGPGTRLTVL.

The chain is built from TRBV19 and TRBJ1-3; 10 nucleotides agree with TRBD1. Per germline, CDR1 LNHDA and CDR2 SQIVND (reference sequence). There are 13 residues in the CDR3. V shed 6 bases and J 4 bases; nucleotides not matched to a gene: 0. As DNA, the CDR3 is TGTGCCAGTAGGACAGGGGGCGGAAACACCATATATTTT. Translating gives CASRTGGGNTIYF. Complete variable domain (other parts from reference TRBV19 and TRBJ1-3): DGGITQSPKYLFRKEGQNVTLSCEQNLNHDAMYWYRQDPGQGLRLIYYSQIVNDFQKGDIAEGYSVSREKKESFPLTVTSAQKNPTAFYLCASRTGGGNTIYFGEGSWLTVV.

The rearrangement uses TRBV27 and TRBJ2-5; no clear D gene. This CDR3 is built from 13 residues. The V end lost 5 bases, the J end lost 5 bases, and 12 bases lay between the germline ends. The germline gives CDR1 MNHEY, CDR2 SMNVEV (reference sequence). The CDR3 nucleotides are TGTGCCAGCAGTGCCAGGCCTGGGGAGACCCAGTACTTC. As protein: CASSARPGETQYF.

The CDR3 loop reads CASSLTGGRDTQYF. The CDR3 DNA is TGTGCCAGCAGCCTGACAGGGGGTAGGGATACGCAGTATTTT. V and J are TRBV7-3 and TRBJ2-3; 9 nucleotides match TRBD1. The J segment lost 6 bases and the V segment lost 5 bases, leaving 6 bases of the junction unmatched. CDR1 is SGHTA and CDR2 is FQGTGA in the germline V gene. The length of the CDR3 is 14 residues.

J is TRBJ2-6 and V is TRBV4-2; 8 bases agree with TRBD1. This CDR3 spans 18 amino acids. V shed 1 base, J shed 0 bases, and the junction held 5 bases outside the gene matches. The germline CDR1 and CDR2 sequences are LGHNA and YNFKEQ. The CDR3 nucleotides read TGTGCCAGCAGCCAAGTTTCAGGGGGCAGCTCTGGGGCCAACGTCCTGACTTTC. It specifies CASSQVSGGSSGANVLTF.